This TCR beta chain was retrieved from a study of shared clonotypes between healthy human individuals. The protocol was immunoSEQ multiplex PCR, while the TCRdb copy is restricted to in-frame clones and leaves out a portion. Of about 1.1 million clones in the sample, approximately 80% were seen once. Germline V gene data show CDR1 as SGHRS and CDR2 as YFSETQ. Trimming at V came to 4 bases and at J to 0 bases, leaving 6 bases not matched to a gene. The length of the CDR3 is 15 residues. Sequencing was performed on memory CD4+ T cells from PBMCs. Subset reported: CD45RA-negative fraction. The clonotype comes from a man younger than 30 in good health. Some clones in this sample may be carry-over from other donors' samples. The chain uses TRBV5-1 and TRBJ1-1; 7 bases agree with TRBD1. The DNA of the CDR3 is TGCGCCAGCAGCCGCGGGACAGCTTTGAACACTGAAGCTTTCTTT. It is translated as CASSRGTALNTEAFF.